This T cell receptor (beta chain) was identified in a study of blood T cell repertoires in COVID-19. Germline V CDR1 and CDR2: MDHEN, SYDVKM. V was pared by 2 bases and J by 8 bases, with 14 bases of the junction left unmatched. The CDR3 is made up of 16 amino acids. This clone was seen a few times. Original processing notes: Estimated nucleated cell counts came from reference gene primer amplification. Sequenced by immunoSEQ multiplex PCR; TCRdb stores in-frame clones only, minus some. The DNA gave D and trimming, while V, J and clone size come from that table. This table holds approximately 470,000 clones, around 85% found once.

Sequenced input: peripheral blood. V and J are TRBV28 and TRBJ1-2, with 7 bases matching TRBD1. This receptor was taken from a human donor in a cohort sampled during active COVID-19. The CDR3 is CASSLIARGRSEGYTF. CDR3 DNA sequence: TGTGCCAGCAGTTTAATCGCAAGGGGGCGATCTGAGGGCTACACCTTC.